A single sample gave rise to the 25 T cell receptor beta chains below, sequenced in a study of cytomegalovirus exposure and HLA in healthy donors. PCR employed 60 Vbeta and 13 Jbeta primers. Sequencing used immunoSEQ multiplex PCR; TCRdb keeps in-frame clones, though not all of them. The sample lists about 160,000 clones, around 83% occurring once. Sequencing was carried out using PBMCs. These receptors all stem from a girl aged 2 to 9 in good health and CMV-seropositive.

The genes are TRBV5-6 and TRBJ2-4, with a weak D call TRBD2 (5 bases). Germline V CDR1 and CDR2: SGHDT, YYEEEE. V gave up 0 bases and J gave up 0 bases, with 13 bases separating them. The CDR3 is 17 amino acids. CDR3 bases: TGTGCCAGCAGCTTGGTTCGAGGGAATATAGCCAAAAACATTCAGTACTTC. It encodes CASSLVRGNIAKNIQYF.

The genes are TRBV4-1 and TRBJ2-7; D uncertain. Germline V gene lookup returns CDR1 MGHRA and CDR2 YSYEKL. The CDR3 extends over 14 amino acids. Deletions cut 0 bases from V and 2 bases from J, with 8 bases between. Here the CDR3 reads CASSQEYSPYEQYF. The DNA of the CDR3 is TGCGCCAGCAGCCAAGAGTACAGTCCCTACGAGCAGTACTTC.

This chain links TRBV27 with TRBJ1-2, with D unclear. The CDR3 length is 13 residues. The V gene's germline CDR1 is MNHEY and CDR2 SMNVEV (reference sequence). The V end was cut by 5 bases, the J end by 3 bases, with 10 bases between. CDR3 protein: CASSMGSYYGYTF. In nucleotides, the CDR3 is TGTGCCAGCAGTATGGGCAGCTACTATGGCTACACCTTC.

The chain employs TRBV18 and TRBJ1-1; 10 bases line up with TRBD1. The V and J ends lost 5 bases and 4 bases, in that order; junction bases with no gene match: 10. The CDR3 is 16 residues long. Looked up from germline, CDR1 is KGHSH and CDR2 is LQKENI. As DNA, the CDR3 is TGTGCCAGCTCATCACGCGGGACAGGGGAAGGCACTGAAGCTTTCTTT. Translation gives CASSSRGTGEGTEAFF.

The count of this clone is one. The chain couples TRBV4-1 to TRBJ2-3; D may be TRBD1 (5 bases). Germline V gene data show CDR1 as MGHRA and CDR2 as YSYEKL. V was trimmed by 0 bases and J by 3 bases, leaving 13 bases between them. The CDR3 totals 16 residues. CDR3 amino acids: CASSQDVQGVTDTQYF. CDR3 DNA: TGCGCCAGCAGCCAAGATGTGCAGGGTGTAACAGATACGCAGTATTTT.

The V call is TRBV5-5, the J call TRBJ2-7, with D maybe TRBD2 (6 bases). The CDR3 runs to 14 residues. V lost 0 bases and J lost 5, with 12 bases in between. Looked up from germline, CDR1 is SGHKS and CDR2 is YYEKEE (reference sequence). As DNA, the CDR3 is TGTGCCAGCAGCTTGGCGGGGGTTTCCAACGAGCAGTACTTC. Its translation is CASSLAGVSNEQYF. Together with reference TRBV5-5 and TRBJ2-7, the CDR3 gives the full variable domain: DAGVTQSPTHLIKTRGQQVTLRCSPISGHKSVSWYQQVLGQGPQFIFQYYEKEERGRGNFPDRFSARQFPNYSSELNVNALLLGDSALYLCASSLAGVSNEQYFGPGTRLTVT.

V is TRBV28 and J is TRBJ1-1, with 7 bases identical to TRBD1. Per the germline V gene, CDR1 is MDHEN and CDR2 is SYDVKM. The CDR3 has 14 residues. V trimming: 4 bases; J trimming: 4 bases; junction bases outside the gene matches: 6. CDR3 loop: CASSSDRMGTEAFF. In nucleotides, the CDR3 is TGTGCCAGCAGTTCGGACAGGATGGGCACTGAAGCTTTCTTT.

This clone has just one count. The chain has TRBV29-1 and TRBJ1-6; tentatively, D is TRBD1 (5 bases). The CDR3 is 13 residues long. Trimming removed 4 bases from V and 8 bases from J, with 12 bases in between. CDR1 and CDR2 (germline): SQVTM, ANQGSEA. This CDR3 is CSVAGTPDSPLHF. The DNA for the CDR3 is TGCAGCGTTGCCGGGACTCCTGATTCACCCCTCCACTTT.

This sequence joins TRBV29-1 and TRBJ2-7; TRBD2 matches 9 bases. V trimming: 1 base; J trimming: 4 bases; junction bases outside the gene matches: 8. The germline V gene encodes CDR1 SQVTM and CDR2 ANQGSEA. This CDR3 is 15 amino acids long. CDR3 nucleotides: TGCAGCGTTGAAGTACGCGGGAGGGCCGCGTACGAGCAGTACTTC. As protein: CSVEVRGRAAYEQYF.

The J gene is TRBJ2-5, the V gene TRBV5-1; possibly TRBD2 for D (5 bases). V lost 0 bases to trimming and J lost 2 bases, with 11 bases between them. CDR3 length equals 15 residues. CDR1 and CDR2 from the germline V gene are SGHRS and YFSETQ. The DNA of the CDR3 is TGCGCCAGCAGCTTGGATGGGGAGCGGCAAGAGACCCAGTACTTC. Its protein product is CASSLDGERQETQYF.

The chain couples TRBV6-5 to TRBJ2-7; 12 nucleotides line up with TRBD2. The J segment lost 6 bases and the V segment lost 5 bases, leaving 5 bases of the junction unmatched. Per germline, CDR1 MNHEY and CDR2 SVGAGI. This CDR3 comprises 14 residues. The CDR3 protein is CASSPVLAGGEQYF. For the CDR3, the DNA is TGTGCCAGCAGTCCCGTACTAGCGGGAGGCGAGCAGTACTTC.

This chain joins TRBV6-5 and TRBJ2-3, with D tentatively TRBD1 (6 bases). V shed 0 bases and J shed 2 bases, with 9 bases lying between them. Germline CDR1 reads MNHEY; CDR2 reads SVGAGI. The CDR3 extends over 15 amino acids. The CDR3 DNA reads as TGTGCCAGCAGTTACTCTAGGACAGACACAGATACGCAGTATTTT. As protein: CASSYSRTDTDTQYF.

This sequence joins TRBV30 and TRBJ1-2; D is ambiguous. V shed 7 bases and J shed 4 bases, with 22 bases lying between them. The V gene's germline CDR1 is GTSNPN and CDR2 SVGIG (reference sequence). The CDR3 sequence is 15 residues long. Written as DNA, the CDR3 is TGTGCCTACCGGAGCCACTCGTTGCCGGGCTATGGCTACACCTTC. Its protein is CAYRSHSLPGYGYTF.

The rearrangement joins TRBV19 to TRBJ2-3; TRBD1 aligns across 9 bases. The ends lost 4 bases at V and 11 bases at J; junction bases unmatched: 7. Germline V CDR1 and CDR2: LNHDA, SQIVND (reference sequence). The CDR3 contains 13 residues. The CDR3 spells CASSTLGTGRQYF. Written as DNA, the CDR3 is TGTGCCAGTAGTACCCTTGGGACAGGGAGGCAGTATTTT.

This clone was seen just once. DNA of the CDR3: TGTGCCAGCAGACTTTCCCCGGGACAGATTTTCCTTAACTATGGCTACACCTTC. It codes for CASRLSPGQIFLNYGYTF. The genes are TRBV5-6 and TRBJ1-2; TRBD1 matches at 7 bases. V lost 5 bases and J lost 1; bases outside the gene matches: 17. This CDR3 has 18 amino acids. From germline, CDR1 is SGHDT and CDR2 YYEEEE.

The chain links TRBV14 to TRBJ2-7, with D possibly being TRBD2 (5 bases). The germline CDR1 and CDR2 sequences are SGHDN and FVKESK. The length of the CDR3 is 16 residues. Trimming cost V 4 bases and J 3 bases, with 19 bases left between them. The CDR3 spells CASSLTLIGMNYEQYF. The CDR3 DNA reads TGTGCCAGCAGCCTAACTCTTATCGGGATGAACTACGAGCAGTACTTC.

This sequence joins TRBV6-4 and TRBJ2-2, with 10 bases matching TRBD2. With V trimmed by 3 bases and J by 3 bases, 4 bases remained unmatched. Per germline, CDR1 MRHNA and CDR2 SNTAGT. This CDR3 comprises 16 residues. The CDR3 loop reads CASSERTSGDTGELFF. As DNA, the CDR3 is TGTGCCAGCAGTGAAAGAACTAGCGGGGACACCGGGGAGCTGTTTTTT.

In this sample, this clone turned up once. Other DNA sequences in the same sample also yield this CDR3. This chain connects TRBV10-3 to TRBJ2-3; no definite D call. The V and J ends lost 2 bases and 0 bases respectively, with 6 bases between them. Germline V lookup: CDR1 ENHRY, CDR2 SYGVKD. CDR3 length: 14 amino acids. CDR3 residues: CAISEVQSTDTQYF. DNA for the CDR3: TGTGCCATCAGTGAGGTACAGAGCACAGATACGCAGTATTTT.

The rearrangement links TRBV5-6 to TRBJ1-4; D unresolved. Per germline, CDR1 SGHDT and CDR2 YYEEEE. This CDR3 contains 14 residues. V lost 1 base, J lost 6 bases, and 10 bases lay in between. The DNA for the CDR3 is TGTGCCAGCAGCTTGCTGGTCCGAGATGAAAAACTGTTTTTT. This sequence encodes CASSLLVRDEKLFF.

The V and J genes are TRBV28 and TRBJ2-3, with a weak D call TRBD2 (6 bases). CDR3 length: 15 residues. Deletions cut 10 bases from V and 4 bases from J, with 21 bases between. The germline V gene encodes CDR1 MDHEN and CDR2 SYDVKM. The chain's CDR3 is CAIQRSGGYADTQYF. In DNA, the CDR3 is TGTGCCATCCAAAGGTCCGGGGGTTACGCAGATACGCAGTATTTT.

V gene TRBV5-1 combines with J gene TRBJ2-7; D is ambiguous. Trimming left V 0 bases short and J 0 bases short, with 7 bases between. Germline values: CDR1 SGHRS, CDR2 YFSETQ. The CDR3 is 14 residues long. The CDR3 DNA reads as TGCGCCAGCAGCTTGGGATCAGTCTCCTACGAGCAGTACTTC. This sequence encodes CASSLGSVSYEQYF. The variable domain in full, completed from reference TRBV5-1 and TRBJ2-7, reads KAGVTQTPRYLIKTRGQQVTLSCSPISGHRSVSWYQQTPGQGLQFLFEYFSETQRNKGNFPGRFSGRQFSNSRSEMNVSTLELGDSALYLCASSLGSVSYEQYFGPGTRLTVT.

V usage is TRBV25-1 and J usage is TRBJ2-2; tentatively, D is TRBD1 (5 bases). The CDR3 runs to 15 residues. CDR1 MGHDK and CDR2 SYGVNS come from the germline V gene. Trimming stripped 1 base from V and 9 bases from J, with 15 bases between. CDR3 in DNA: TGTGCCAGCAGTGAATCGGCAGGGCAACGGTGGGAGCTGTTTTTT. This codes for CASSESAGQRWELFF.

Here the CDR3 reads CASSLVMRGEWTNEKLFF. CDR3 bases: TGTGCCAGCAGCTTAGTAATGCGGGGGGAATGGACTAATGAAAAACTGTTTTTT. V gene TRBV7-8 combines with J gene TRBJ1-4; possible D gene TRBD1, 5 bases. The germline gives CDR1 SGHVS, CDR2 FQNEAQ. The CDR3 is 18 amino acids. Trimming stripped 1 base from V and 2 bases from J, with 17 bases between.

The chain carries TRBV27 and TRBJ2-1; D is possibly TRBD1 (5 bases). The CDR3 spans 15 residues. The germline V gene encodes CDR1 MNHEY and CDR2 SMNVEV (reference sequence). V was pared by 2 bases and J by 0 bases, with 8 bases between. The CDR3 coding sequence is TGTGCCAGCAGTTTAAGGGGTTACTCCTACAATGAGCAGTTCTTC. This translates into CASSLRGYSYNEQFF.

The V call is TRBV5-4, the J call TRBJ2-5; D is unresolved. V gave up 0 bases and J gave up 4 bases, with 19 bases separating them. The germline gives CDR1 SGHNT, CDR2 YYREEE (reference sequence). The length of the CDR3 is 17 residues. CDR3 in amino acids: CASSLDFMASSRETQYF. Written as DNA, the CDR3 is TGTGCCAGCAGCTTGGATTTTATGGCCTCATCCCGAGAGACCCAGTACTTC.